The rows below give T cell receptor beta chains drawn from one sample of a study of cytomegalovirus exposure and HLA in healthy donors. The table came from immunoSEQ multiplex PCR; TCRdb's copy has only in-frame clones and leaves some out. The sample includes about 150,000 clones, around 74% of them seen just once. Sequenced material: PBMCs. These receptors were taken from a young man in good health and CMV-seronegative. Both conserved end residues are part of each CDR3. Fields, in order: V gene, D gene, J gene, clone size, CDR3 length, CDR3 protein, CDR3 DNA. A D gene is named only where the DNA matches it firmly. Size values are once, few and many counts, or a class for expanded clones, and some rows have none.

TRBV4-1,TRBD1,TRBJ1-3,NA,17,CASSRRGTVPAGNTIYF,TGCGCCAGCAGCCGCCGGGGGACAGTCCCGGCCGGAAACACCATATATTTT
TRBV27,NA,TRBJ1-1,NA,16,CASSRIPSDLNTEAFF,TGTGCCAGCAGCAGAATCCCAAGCGATTTGAACACTGAAGCTTTCTTT
TRBV6-1,NA,TRBJ1-1,NA,15,CASSEVAGAGTEAFF,TGTGCCAGCAGTGAAGTAGCAGGGGCAGGCACTGAAGCTTTCTTT
TRBV4-1,TRBD1,TRBJ2-3,NA,19,CASSSRTDGTATNTDTQYF,TGCGCCAGCAGTTCAAGAACCGATGGGACAGCCACTAACACAGATACGCAGTATTTT
TRBV4-3,TRBD2,TRBJ2-3,NA,16,CASSQLSGSGTDTQYF,TGCGCCAGCAGCCAACTGAGCGGGAGTGGTACAGATACGCAGTATTTT
TRBV6-6,TRBD2,TRBJ2-2,NA,15,CASSDASGGTGELFF,TGTGCCAGCAGCGACGCGTCGGGGGGCACCGGGGAGCTGTTTTTT
TRBV2,NA,TRBJ2-5,NA,13,CALSGLYQETQYF,TGTGCCCTCAGCGGGTTGTACCAAGAGACCCAGTACTTC
TRBV6-6,NA,TRBJ2-3,few,15,CASSYHTSSTDTQYF,TGTGCCAGCAGTTACCACACGTCGAGCACAGATACGCAGTATTTT
TRBV30,NA,TRBJ2-3,NA,14,CAWSVLGGTDTQYF,TGTGCCTGGAGTGTACTCGGAGGCACAGATACGCAGTATTTT
TRBV18,NA,TRBJ2-1,few,13,CASSPGQNNEQFF,TGTGCCAGCTCACCAGGGCAGAACAATGAGCAGTTCTTC
TRBV30,NA,TRBJ1-2,NA,15,CAWSVNSPREHGYTF,TGTGCCTGGAGTGTAAATAGCCCCCGGGAGCACGGCTACACCTTC
TRBV7-9,NA,TRBJ2-7,NA,15,CASSSRGSGAYEQYF,TGTGCCAGCAGCTCCCGTGGTAGCGGAGCCTACGAGCAGTACTTC
TRBV5-6,NA,TRBJ1-5,few,15,CASSFWTGDNQPQHF,TGTGCCAGCAGCTTTTGGACGGGGGACAATCAGCCCCAGCATTTT
TRBV2,NA,TRBJ2-7,NA,12,CASSWNRREQYF,TGTGCCAGCAGTTGGAACAGACGCGAGCAGTACTTC
TRBV2,TRBD1,TRBJ1-1,NA,17,CASNPGQGNGPLGEAFF,TGTGCCAGCAATCCGGGACAGGGGAACGGCCCTTTGGGTGAAGCTTTCTTT
TRBV6-6,TRBD2,TRBJ2-1,few,15,CASSVSGRFSNEQFF,TGTGCCAGCAGCGTTAGCGGGAGGTTTAGCAATGAGCAGTTCTTC
TRBV10-2,TRBD2,TRBJ2-1,NA,18,CASSERASGGFSYNEQFF,TGCGCCAGCAGTGAGAGGGCTAGCGGGGGGTTTTCCTACAATGAGCAGTTCTTC